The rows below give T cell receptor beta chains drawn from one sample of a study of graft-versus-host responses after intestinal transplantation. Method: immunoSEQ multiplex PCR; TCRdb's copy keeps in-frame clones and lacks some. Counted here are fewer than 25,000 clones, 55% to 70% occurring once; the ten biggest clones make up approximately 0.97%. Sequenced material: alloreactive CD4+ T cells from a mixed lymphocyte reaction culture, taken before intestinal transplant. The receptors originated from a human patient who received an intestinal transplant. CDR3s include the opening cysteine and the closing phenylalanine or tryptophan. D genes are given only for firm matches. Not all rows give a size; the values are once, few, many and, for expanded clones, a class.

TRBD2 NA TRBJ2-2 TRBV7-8 TGTGCCAGCAGGGGAGCTAGCGGGGTTGGAACCGGGGAGCTGTTTTTT CASRGASGVGTGELFF
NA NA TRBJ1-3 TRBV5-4 TGTGCCAGCAGCTTGGGGGGGGGCAGGGCTGGAAACACCATATATTTT CASSLGGGRAGNTIYF
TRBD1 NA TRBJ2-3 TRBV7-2 TGTGCCAGCAGCACTCGGACAGGGAGGGATACGCAGTATTTT CASSTRTGRDTQYF
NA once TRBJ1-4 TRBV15 TGTGCCACCAGCAGAGTACGGGGAGGTAGACCTAATGAAAAACTGTTTTTT CATSRVRGGRPNEKLFF
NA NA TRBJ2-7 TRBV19 TGTGCCAGTAGTATTAGCGGTACAAGCTACGAGCAGTACTTC CASSISGTSYEQYF
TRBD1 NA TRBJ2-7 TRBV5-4 TGTGCCAGCAGCTCGACAGGGATTCACGAGCAGTACTTC CASSSTGIHEQYF
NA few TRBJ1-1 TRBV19 TGTGCCAGTAGTATAAACAGGGAAACTGAAGCTTTCTTT CASSINRETEAFF
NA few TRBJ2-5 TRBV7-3 TGTGCCAGCAGCTCCCGAATGGGAGAGGGAGAGACCCAGTACTTC CASSSRMGEGETQYF
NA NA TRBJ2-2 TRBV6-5 TGTGCCAGCAGTTACGTCCAGGGAAGGGCCGGGGAGCTGTTTTTT CASSYVQGRAGELFF
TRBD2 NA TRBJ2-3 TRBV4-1 TGCGCCAGCAGCCAAAGACCCCCTAGCGGGGGATTGTATTTT CASSQRPPSGGLYF
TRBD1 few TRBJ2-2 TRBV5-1 TGCGCCAGCAGCTTGGGCCCGGGACAGGGGTTCACCGGGGAGCTGTTTTTT CASSLGPGQGFTGELFF
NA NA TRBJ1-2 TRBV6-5 TGTGCCAGCAGTTATGCGGGTACGGGAACTTATGGCTACACCTTC CASSYAGTGTYGYTF
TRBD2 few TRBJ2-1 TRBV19 TGTGCCAGTAGTATAGCTGGACTAGCGGGACGGGGGCAGTTCTTC CASSIAGLAGRGQFF
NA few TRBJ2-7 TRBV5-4 TGTGCCAGCAGCTTGTTCTACTACTCCGAGCAGTACTTC CASSLFYYSEQYF
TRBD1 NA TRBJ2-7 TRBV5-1 TGCGCCAGCAGCTGGTGGGACAGGGGCCCTGACGAGCAGTACTTC CASSWWDRGPDEQYF
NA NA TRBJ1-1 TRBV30 TGTGCCTGGAGTGTGGGGCCATTGAACACTGAAGCTTTCTTT CAWSVGPLNTEAFF
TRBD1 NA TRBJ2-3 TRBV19 TGTGCCAGTAGCAACAGGGGGCTAACAGATACGCAGTATTTT CASSNRGLTDTQYF
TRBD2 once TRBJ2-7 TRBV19 TGTGCCAGTAGTACCGACTTCGGGACTAGCGGATCCTACGAGCAGTACTTC CASSTDFGTSGSYEQYF
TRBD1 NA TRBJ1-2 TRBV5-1 TGCGCCAGCAGCTACGGACAGGGTGGCACCTTC CASSYGQGGTF
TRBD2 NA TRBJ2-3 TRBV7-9 TGTGCCAGCAGCCTTAGACTAGCGGGGATCACAGATACGCAGTATTTT CASSLRLAGITDTQYF
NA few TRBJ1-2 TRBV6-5 TGTGCCAGCAGGGAACAGGGCTACTATGGCTACACCTTC CASREQGYYGYTF
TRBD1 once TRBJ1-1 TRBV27 TGTGCCAGTTGGCCATGGGACAGGGGGCCGAACACTGAAGCTTTCTTT CASWPWDRGPNTEAFF
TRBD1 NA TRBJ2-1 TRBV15 TGTGCCACCAGCAGTCCCCGACAGGGTGCCTACAATGAGCAGTTCTTC CATSSPRQGAYNEQFF
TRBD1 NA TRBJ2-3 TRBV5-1 TGCGCCAGCAGCTTGGGGACAGGGGGCACAGATACGCAGTATTTT CASSLGTGGTDTQYF
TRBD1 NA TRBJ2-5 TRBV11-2 TGTGCCAGCAGGTTCACAGGGGCCGGCAGAGAGACCCAGTACTTC CASRFTGAGRETQYF
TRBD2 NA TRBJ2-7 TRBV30 TGTGCCTGGAGTGTACGCGGACTAGCCGGGCCTCGCTACGAGCAGTACTTC CAWSVRGLAGPRYEQYF
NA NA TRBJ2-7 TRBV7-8 TGTGCCAGCAGCTTACCACCGGGATACGAGCAGTACTTC CASSLPPGYEQYF
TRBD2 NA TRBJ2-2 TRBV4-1 TGCGCCAGCAGCCATCGGAAGCGGGAGGGCCAGGGTAGAACCGGGGAGCTGTTTTTT CASSHRKREGQGRTGELFF
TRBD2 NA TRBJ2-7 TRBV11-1 TGTGCCAGCAGCTTCCTAGCGGGAGGGTACGAGCAGTACTTC CASSFLAGGYEQYF
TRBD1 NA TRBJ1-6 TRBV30 TGTGCCTGGGGCAGGGGGATCTCCGCCCTCTCCTATAATTCACCCCTCCACTTT CAWGRGISALSYNSPLHF
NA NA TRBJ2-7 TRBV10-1 TGCGCCAGCAGTTCAACAATATCCTACGAGCAGTACTTC CASSSTISYEQYF
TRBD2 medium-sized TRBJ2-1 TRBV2 TGTGCCAGCATGGCTAGCGGGAGCTATGAGCAGTTCTTC CASMASGSYEQFF
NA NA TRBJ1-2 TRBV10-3 TGTGCCATCAGATCGACAGATAACTATGGCTACACCTTC CAIRSTDNYGYTF
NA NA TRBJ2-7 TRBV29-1 TGCAGCGTTGTACGTTCTGGCAGGGGCCTCTACGAGCAGTACTTC CSVVRSGRGLYEQYF
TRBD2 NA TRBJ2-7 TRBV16 TGTGCCAGCAGCCAATTCAGGACTAGAGTAGCCGAGCAGTACTTC CASSQFRTRVAEQYF
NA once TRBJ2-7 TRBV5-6 TGTGCCAGCAGCTTGCAACTACCCTACGAGCAGTACTTC CASSLQLPYEQYF
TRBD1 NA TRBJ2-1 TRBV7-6 TGTGCCAGCAGCCCGCAGGGGGCCCTTAACAATGAGCAGTTCTTC CASSPQGALNNEQFF
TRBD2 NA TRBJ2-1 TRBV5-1 TGCGCCAGCAGCTTGCGGGGGGGGCGCGGGGATGAGCAGTTCTTC CASSLRGGRGDEQFF
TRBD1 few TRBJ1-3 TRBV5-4 TGTGCCAGCAGCTTGGGAGGGACAGGGAGAAACACCATATATTTT CASSLGGTGRNTIYF
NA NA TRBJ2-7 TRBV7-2 TGTGCCAGCAGCTTTCGGGACTCCTCCTACGAGCAGTACTTC CASSFRDSSYEQYF
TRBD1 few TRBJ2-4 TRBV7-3 TGTGCCAGCAGCTTGGGGACAGGTTACCAAAACATTCAGTACTTC CASSLGTGYQNIQYF
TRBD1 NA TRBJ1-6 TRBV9 TGTGCCAGCAGCCCACGATCTGGACAGGGCTATAATTCACCCCTCCACTTT CASSPRSGQGYNSPLHF
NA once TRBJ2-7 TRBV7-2 TGTGCCAGCAGCTACGGGACCCAGGGGTCCGAGCAGTACTTC CASSYGTQGSEQYF
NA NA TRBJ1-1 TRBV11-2 TGTGCCAGCAGCCCGAGGGAGCGGGGGAAGCGTGCTTTCTTT CASSPRERGKRAFF